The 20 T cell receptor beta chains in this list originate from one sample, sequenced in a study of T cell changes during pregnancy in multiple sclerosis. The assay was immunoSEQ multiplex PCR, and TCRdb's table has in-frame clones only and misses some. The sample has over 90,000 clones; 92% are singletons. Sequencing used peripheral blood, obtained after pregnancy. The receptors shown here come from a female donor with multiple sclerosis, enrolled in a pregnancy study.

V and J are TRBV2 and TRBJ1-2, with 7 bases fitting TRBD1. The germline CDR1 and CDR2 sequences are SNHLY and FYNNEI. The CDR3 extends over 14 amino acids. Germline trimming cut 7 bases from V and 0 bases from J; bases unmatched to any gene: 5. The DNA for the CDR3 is TGTGCCAGCAAATTTGACAGGGCTAACTATGGCTACACCTTC. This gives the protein CASKFDRANYGYTF. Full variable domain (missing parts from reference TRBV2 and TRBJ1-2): EPEVTQTPSHQVTQMGQEVILRCVPISNHLYFYWYRQILGQKVEFLVSFYNNEISEKSEIFDDQFSVERPDGSNFTLKIRSTKLEDSAMYFCASKFDRANYGYTFGSGTRLTVV.

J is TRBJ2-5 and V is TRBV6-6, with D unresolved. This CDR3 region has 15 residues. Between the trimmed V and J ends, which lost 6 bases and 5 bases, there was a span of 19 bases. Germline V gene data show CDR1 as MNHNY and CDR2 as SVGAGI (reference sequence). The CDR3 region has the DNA TGTGCCAGCAGCCTCGTTGGAGCCGGGTGGGAGACCCAGTACTTC. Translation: CASSLVGAGWETQYF.

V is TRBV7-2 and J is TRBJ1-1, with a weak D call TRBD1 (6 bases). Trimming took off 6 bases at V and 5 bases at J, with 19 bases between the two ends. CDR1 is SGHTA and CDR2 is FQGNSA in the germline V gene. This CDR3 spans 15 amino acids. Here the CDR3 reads CASSLTGGLGTEAFF. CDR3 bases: TGTGCCAGCAGTTTAACGGGGGGGCTGGGGACTGAAGCTTTCTTT.

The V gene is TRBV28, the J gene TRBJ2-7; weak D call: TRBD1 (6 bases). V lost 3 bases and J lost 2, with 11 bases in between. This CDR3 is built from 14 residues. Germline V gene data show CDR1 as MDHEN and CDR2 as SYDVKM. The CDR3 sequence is CASSFEGDAYEQYF. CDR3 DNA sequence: TGTGCCAGCAGTTTTGAGGGGGACGCCTACGAGCAGTACTTC.

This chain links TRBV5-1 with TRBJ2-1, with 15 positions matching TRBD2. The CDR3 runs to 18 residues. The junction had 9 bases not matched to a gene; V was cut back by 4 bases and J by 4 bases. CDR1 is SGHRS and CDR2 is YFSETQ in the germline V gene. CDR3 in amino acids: CASSPGTSGGPGYNEQFF. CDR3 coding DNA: TGCGCCAGCAGCCCGGGGACTAGCGGGGGGCCGGGGTACAATGAGCAGTTCTTC.

Here the CDR3 DNA reads TGTGCCAGCAGTTTTGCCCGAGACACCGGGGAGCTGTTTTTT. Protein product: CASSFARDTGELFF. J is TRBJ2-2 and V is TRBV28; D is ambiguous. V lost 3 bases and J 3 bases, leaving 8 bases between the germline ends. The germline V gene encodes CDR1 MDHEN and CDR2 SYDVKM. This CDR3 region has 14 residues.

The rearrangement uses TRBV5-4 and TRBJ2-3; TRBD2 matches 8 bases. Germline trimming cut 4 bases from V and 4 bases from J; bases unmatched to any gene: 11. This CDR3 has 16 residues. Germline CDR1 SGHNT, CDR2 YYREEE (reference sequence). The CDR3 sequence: CASSGGRGGLPDTQYF. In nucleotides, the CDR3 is TGTGCCAGCAGCGGGGGGCGCGGGGGGCTACCAGATACGCAGTATTTT.

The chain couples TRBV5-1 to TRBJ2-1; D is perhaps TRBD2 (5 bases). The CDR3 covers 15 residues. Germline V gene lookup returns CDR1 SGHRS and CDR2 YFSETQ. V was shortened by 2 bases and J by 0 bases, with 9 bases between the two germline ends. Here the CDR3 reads CASSFQGSSYNEQFF. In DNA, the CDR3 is TGCGCCAGCAGCTTTCAAGGGAGCTCCTACAATGAGCAGTTCTTC.

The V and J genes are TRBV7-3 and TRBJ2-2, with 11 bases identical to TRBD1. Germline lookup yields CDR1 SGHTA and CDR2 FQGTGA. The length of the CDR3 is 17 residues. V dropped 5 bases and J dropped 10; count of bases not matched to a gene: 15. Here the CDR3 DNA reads TGTGCCAGCAGCCACGACGGGACAGGGGGGCTCAAGACGGAGCTGTTTTTT. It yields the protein CASSHDGTGGLKTELFF.

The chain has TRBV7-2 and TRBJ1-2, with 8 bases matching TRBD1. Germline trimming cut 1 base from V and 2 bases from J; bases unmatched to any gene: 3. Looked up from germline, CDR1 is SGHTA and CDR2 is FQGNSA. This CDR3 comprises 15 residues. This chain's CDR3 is CASSLETGENYGYTF. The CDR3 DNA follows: TGTGCCAGCAGCTTAGAGACAGGGGAGAACTATGGCTACACCTTC.

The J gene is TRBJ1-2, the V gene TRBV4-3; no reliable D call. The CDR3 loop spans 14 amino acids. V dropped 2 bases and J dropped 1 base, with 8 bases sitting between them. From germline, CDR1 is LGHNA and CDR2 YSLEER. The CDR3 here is CASSQSGDNYGYTF. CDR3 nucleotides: TGCGCCAGCAGCCAATCGGGTGATAACTATGGCTACACCTTC.

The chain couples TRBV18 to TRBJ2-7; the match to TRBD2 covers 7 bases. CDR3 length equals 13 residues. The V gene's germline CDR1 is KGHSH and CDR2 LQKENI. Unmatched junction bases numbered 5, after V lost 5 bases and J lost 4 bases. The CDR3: CASSANGGYEQYF. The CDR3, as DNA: TGTGCCAGCTCAGCCAACGGGGGGTACGAGCAGTACTTC.

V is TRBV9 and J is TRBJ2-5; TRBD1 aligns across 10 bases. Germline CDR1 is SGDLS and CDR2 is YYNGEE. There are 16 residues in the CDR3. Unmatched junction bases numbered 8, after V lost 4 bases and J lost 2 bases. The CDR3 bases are TGTGCCAGCAGCCCGCGGGACAGGGGCCTTCAAGAGACCCAGTACTTC. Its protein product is CASSPRDRGLQETQYF.

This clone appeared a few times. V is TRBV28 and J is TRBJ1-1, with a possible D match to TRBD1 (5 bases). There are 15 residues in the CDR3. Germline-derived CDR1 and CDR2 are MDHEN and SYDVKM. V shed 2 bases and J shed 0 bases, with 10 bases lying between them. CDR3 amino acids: CASSLDYRLNTEAFF. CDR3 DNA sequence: TGTGCCAGCAGTTTAGATTACAGGCTGAACACTGAAGCTTTCTTT. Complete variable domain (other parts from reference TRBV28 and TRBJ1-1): DVKVTQSSRYLVKRTGEKVFLECVQDMDHENMFWYRQDPGLGLRLIYFSYDVKMKEKGDIPEGYSVSREKKERFSLILESASTNQTSMYLCASSLDYRLNTEAFFGQGTRLTVV.

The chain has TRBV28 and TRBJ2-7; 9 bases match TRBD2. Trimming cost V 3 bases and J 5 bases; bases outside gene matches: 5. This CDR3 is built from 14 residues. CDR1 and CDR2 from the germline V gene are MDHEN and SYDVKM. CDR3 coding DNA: TGTGCCAGCAGTTTGATACTAGCGGGCGACGAGCAGTACTTC. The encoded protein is CASSLILAGDEQYF.

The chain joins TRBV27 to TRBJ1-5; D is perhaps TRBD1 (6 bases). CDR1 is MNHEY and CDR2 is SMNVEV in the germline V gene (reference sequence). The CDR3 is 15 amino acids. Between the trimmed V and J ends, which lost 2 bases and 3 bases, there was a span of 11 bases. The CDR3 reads CASSLGWDTNQPQHF. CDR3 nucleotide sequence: TGTGCCAGCAGTTTAGGGTGGGACACCAATCAGCCCCAGCATTTT.

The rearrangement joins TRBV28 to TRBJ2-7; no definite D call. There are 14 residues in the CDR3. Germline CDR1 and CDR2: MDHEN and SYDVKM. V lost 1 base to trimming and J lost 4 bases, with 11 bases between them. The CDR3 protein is CASSLSAGFYEQYF. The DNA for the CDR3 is TGTGCCAGCAGTTTATCGGCCGGGTTTTACGAGCAGTACTTC.

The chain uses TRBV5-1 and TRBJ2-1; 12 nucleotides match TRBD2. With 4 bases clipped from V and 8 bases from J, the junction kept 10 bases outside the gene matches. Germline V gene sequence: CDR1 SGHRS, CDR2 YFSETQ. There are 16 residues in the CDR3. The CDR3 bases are TGCGCCAGCAGCCCGCTATCTAGCGGGAGGGGAGATGAGCAGTTCTTC. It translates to CASSPLSSGRGDEQFF. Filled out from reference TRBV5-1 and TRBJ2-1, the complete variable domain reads KAGVTQTPRYLIKTRGQQVTLSCSPISGHRSVSWYQQTPGQGLQFLFEYFSETQRNKGNFPGRFSGRQFSNSRSEMNVSTLELGDSALYLCASSPLSSGRGDEQFFGPGTRLTVL.

The CDR3 nucleotides read TGTGCCAGCAGCCAAGATACAGGGGGCTATGGCTACACCTTC. Translated, it gives CASSQDTGGYGYTF. V gene TRBV4-2 combines with J gene TRBJ1-2; 8 bases are a match to TRBD1. This CDR3 region has 14 residues. The junction had 1 base not matched to a gene; V was cut back by 0 bases and J by 4 bases. From germline, CDR1 is LGHNA and CDR2 YNFKEQ.

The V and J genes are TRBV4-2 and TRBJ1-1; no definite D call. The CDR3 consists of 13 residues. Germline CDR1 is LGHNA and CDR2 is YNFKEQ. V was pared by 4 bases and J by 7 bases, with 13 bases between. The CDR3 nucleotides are TGTGCCAGCAGCCCTACATACTACGATGAAGCTTTCTTT. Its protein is CASSPTYYDEAFF.